This TCR beta chain was identified in a study of monozygotic twins with inflammatory bowel disease. Across eight separate reactions for each sample, cDNA was made. TCRdb re-called the 5' RACE reads and gives one entry per CDR3 protein, without DNA. This table holds a few hundred thousand distinct CDR3 sequences. In regard to this clonotype: Its antigen is undetermined.

Overall study findings and caveats: Cells of different T cell subtypes could not be told apart. No one strong IBD-associated signal or clonotype was supported. Those with IBD had lower TCRbeta diversity (inverse Simpson) than their healthy co-twins did.

The clonotype was recovered from a human donor with ulcerative colitis or Crohn's disease, or a healthy co-twin of an affected twin (not recorded which). Source material: blood.

The CDR3 sequence is CASSPMMGPTEASF. The chain links TRBV5-1 to TRBJ1-1; TCRdb reports TRBD1, a call that lacks DNA to check it against. CDR1 and CDR2 from the germline V gene are SGHRS and YFSETQ. The CDR3 runs 14 residues. The variable domain in full, with the rest retrieved from reference TRBV5-1 and TRBJ1-1, is KAGVTQTPRYLIKTRGQQVTLSCSPISGHRSVSWYQQTPGQGLQFLFEYFSETQRNKGNFPGRFSGRQFSNSRSEMNVSTLELGDSALYLCASSPMMGPTEASFGQGTRLTVV.